This TCR beta chain was sequenced during a study of cytomegalovirus exposure and HLA in healthy donors. Background on the study: Among the roughly 380 donors who were genotyped, 70% to 90% fell in the genetic ancestry cluster that is associated with self-reported Caucasian donors.

Amplification used 60 Vbeta primers and 13 Jbeta primers. Sequenced by immunoSEQ multiplex PCR; TCRdb stores in-frame clones only, minus some. The sample table includes 150,000 to 200,000 clones. About this clone itself: As yet, its antigen is unknown.

CDR3 length: 14 residues. The ends lost 4 bases at V and 3 bases at J; junction bases unmatched: 5. CDR1 and CDR2 from the germline V gene are LNHDA and SQIVND (reference sequence). Study findings and constraints: Some TCR beta chains (approximately 180 of them) were listed as cytomegalovirus-associated.

Nominally healthy donors provided the samples, though records likely missed some immune exposures. The sequenced sample consisted of PBMCs. J is TRBJ1-2 and V is TRBV19, with 7 bases lining up with TRBD1. This TCR was recovered from a woman under 30 in good health and CMV-seropositive. The CDR3 sequence: CASSRMGQYYGYTF. In DNA, the CDR3 is TGTGCCAGTAGTAGAATGGGACAGTACTATGGCTACACCTTC.